Presented here are 27 T cell receptor beta chains from one specimen sequenced in a study of tumor-infiltrating lymphocytes in primary liver carcinoma. TCR beta cDNA was prepared out of roughly 450 ng total RNA by means of a constant-region primer. Slightly modified ARM-PCR served as the procedure for the TCR beta libraries. These libraries came from three rounds of nested multiplex PCR. TRBV1-TRBV30 forward primers and a C-beta reverse primer were used in the first two PCR rounds, which each ran for approximately 11 cycles. TCRdb re-derived calls from the multiplex PCR reads in MiXCR, one entry per CDR3 protein. Found here are approximately 73,000 distinct CDR3 sequences, over 70% of them singletons; the top ten hold roughly an eighth. The study co-extracted DNA and RNA from 20-30 mg of unsorted bulk tissue. What was sequenced was liver tumor tissue from sampling region 4. The subset here: tumor region T4, right-lateral pole. All receptors derive from a woman aged 55-70 years with primary liver carcinoma and hepatitis B virus infection.

The rearrangement uses TRBV11-2 and TRBJ2-1; D is ambiguous. CDR3 length equals 16 residues. Looked up from germline, CDR1 is SGHAT and CDR2 is FQNNGV. Between the trimmed V and J ends, which lost 11 bases and 6 bases, there was a span of 26 bases. For the CDR3, the DNA is TGTGCCTACAGCCGACCAAACCCCGAGGTTGCCAATGAGCAGTTCTTC. Translation gives CAYSRPNPEVANEQFF.

As for this clonotype: Lacking the conserved final phenylalanine or tryptophan, this CDR3 likely reflects a read error. The limits of the CDR3 on the DNA are not certain, so only TCRdb's listed CDR3 is given. The chain links TRBV11-1 to TRBJ2-2. The V gene's germline CDR1 is SGHAT and CDR2 FQDESV (reference sequence). The CDR3 is 14 amino acids long, termini counted. CDR3 region: CASRPSLDTGEPFY.

This clonotype was counted once. A junction boundary mismatches the germline segment, possibly from a read error. The chain recombines TRBV18 with TRBJ2-2, with 9 bases aligning to TRBD2. Germline CDR1 is KGHSH and CDR2 is LQKENI. This CDR3 region has 16 residues. CDR3 in amino acids: CARPPPSGANTGVLFF. In nucleotides, the CDR3 is TGTGCCAGGCCACCACCTAGCGGGGCGAACACCGGGGTGCTGTTTTTT. Full variable domain (outside the CDR3, taken from reference TRBV18 and TRBJ2-2): NAGVMQNPRHLVRRRGQEARLRCSPMKGHSHVYWYRQLPEEGLKFMVYLQKENIIDESGMPKERFSAEFPKEGPSILRIQQVVRGDSAAYFCARPPPSGANTGVLFFGEGSRLTVL.

With regard to this clonotype: A read error is possible here, since a much larger clone lies one base away. The conserved closing phenylalanine or tryptophan is absent in this CDR3, likely reflecting a read error. The DNA is omitted, as the CDR3 cannot be located on it reliably, and the CDR3 follows TCRdb's listing. The chain combines TRBV28 with TRBJ2-7; the listed D gene, TRBD1, was not tested against the DNA. 11 amino acids form the CDR3, both terminal residues included. The germline CDR1 and CDR2 sequences are MDHEN and SYDVKM. The CDR3 reads CASSSQGREYL.

This clonotype was seen a few times. The gene calls are TRBV6-5 and TRBJ1-3; D not certain. V shed 7 bases and J shed 4 bases, with 14 bases lying between them. CDR3 length equals 14 residues. Germline assignment: CDR1 MNHEY and CDR2 SVGAGI. CDR3 nucleotides: TGTGCCAGCACCATGATTTCAGGCGGAAACACCATATATTTT. Protein sequence: CASTMISGGNTIYF.

This clonotype has only one observation. Germline and junction disagree at one end, which may indicate a read error. J is TRBJ2-7 and V is TRBV11-2, with TRBD1 matching over 7 bases. The CDR3 is 15 amino acids. CDR1 is SGHAT and CDR2 is FQNNGV in the germline V gene. In DNA form, the CDR3 reads TGTGCCAACAGCTCCCACCTGGGACAGATTTACGAGCAGCACTTC. Amino acids: CANSSHLGQIYEQHF.

Comment on this clonotype: This may come from a read error, since a much larger clone is one base off. The CDR3 DNA sequence: TGCGCCAGCAGCTTAGGACAGCATAATCCACCCCTCCACTTT. Translated, it gives CASSLGQHNPPLHF. The rearrangement joins TRBV5-1 to TRBJ1-6; tentatively, D is TRBD1 (6 bases). Germline loops: CDR1 SGHRS, CDR2 YFSETQ. There are 14 residues in the CDR3. Complete variable domain (other parts from reference TRBV5-1 and TRBJ1-6): KAGVTQTPRYLIKTRGQQVTLSCSPISGHRSVSWYQQTPGQGLQFLFEYFSETQRNKGNFPGRFSGRQFSNSRSEMNVSTLELGDSALYLCASSLGQHNPPLHFGNGTRLTVT.

V is TRBV10-1 and J is TRBJ2-5, with D tentatively TRBD2 (6 bases). CDR3 length equals 14 residues. Trimming removed 5 bases at V and 5 bases at J, with 15 bases between. Germline V gene data show CDR1 as WNHNN and CDR2 as SYGVQD (reference sequence). The CDR3 nucleotides read TGCGCCAGCAGTAAAGATACTAGCTTGGAGACCCAGTACTTC. It encodes CASSKDTSLETQYF.

This clonotype occurred many times. CDR3 bases: TGTGCCAGCAGTTTAAGAGTAGATGGAAACACCATATATTTT. Protein product: CASSLRVDGNTIYF. The chain carries TRBV12-3 or TRBV12-4 and TRBJ1-3; D gene unclear. The CDR3 has 14 residues. V lost 2 bases to trimming and J lost 3 bases, with 8 bases between them.

This clonotype was detected ten times or more. The rearrangement uses TRBV6-5 and TRBJ2-7; D unresolved. There are 15 residues in the CDR3. CDR1 and CDR2 (germline): MNHEY, SVGAGI. Trimming removed 6 bases from V and 2 bases from J, with 17 bases in between. The CDR3 is CASSFRQAPPYEQYF. In nucleotides, the CDR3 is TGTGCCAGCAGCTTTCGACAAGCACCCCCCTACGAGCAGTACTTC.

The J gene is TRBJ2-7, the V gene TRBV6-5; the D gene is possibly TRBD1 (6 bases). With the DNA end fitting TRBJ2-1 better, the J assignment may be wrong. Germline CDR1 reads MNHEY; CDR2 reads SVGAGI. The CDR3 has 15 amino acids. DNA for the CDR3: TGTGCCAGCAGCCTTGACAGGTTGGTCCCCTACGGGCAGTTCTTC. It is translated as CASSLDRLVPYGQFF.

A remark on this clonotype: Germline is not matched at one junction end, which may reflect a read error. The V call is TRBV29-1, the J call TRBJ2-3, with a weak D call TRBD2 (5 bases). Germline V gene sequence: CDR1 SQVTM, CDR2 ANQGSEA. CDR3 length: 14 amino acids. The DNA of the CDR3 is TGCAGCCTTGAAGCGGCAGAGTGCACAGATACGCAGTATTTT. It yields the protein CSLEAAECTDTQYF.

This clonotype occurred a few times. A much larger clonotype is one base distant, so this may be a read error. The chain uses TRBV28 and TRBJ2-7; D might be TRBD1 or TRBD2, each matching 5 bases. This CDR3 spans 19 amino acids. Germline V gene lookup returns CDR1 MDHEN and CDR2 SYDVKM. Trimming pared 4 bases from V and 3 bases from J, leaving 28 bases between. The DNA for the CDR3 is TGTGCCAGCAGTTCTCAGAGGGGATACATAAACCCTGGGGACTACGAGCAGTACTTC. It codes for CASSSQRGYINPGDYEQYF.

In regard to this clonotype: This may be a read error, as it is one base from a much larger clone. V is TRBV6-5 and J is TRBJ1-5; D is unclear. The CDR3 sequence is 13 residues long. Trimming shortened V by 2 bases and J by 5 bases, and 7 bases separated the two germline ends. In germline, CDR1 is MNHEY, CDR2 SVGAGI. CDR3 sequence: CASSYGLDQPQHF. The CDR3 DNA reads as TGTGCCAGCAGTTACGGGCTAGATCAGCCCCAGCATTTT.

This clonotype was picked up many times. This chain uses TRBV29-1 with TRBJ1-1; D ambiguous. There are 12 residues in the CDR3. Trimming cost V 5 bases and J 2 bases, with 9 bases left between them. Germline assignment: CDR1 SQVTM and CDR2 ANQGSEA. The CDR3 reads CSVSPSNTEAFF. The CDR3 nucleotides read TGCAGCGTTAGCCCAAGTAACACTGAAGCTTTCTTT.

The chain has TRBV29-1 and TRBJ2-1; the D gene is possibly TRBD1 (5 bases). The CDR3 totals 13 residues. V gave up 8 bases and J gave up 9 bases, with 20 bases separating them. Germline CDR1 SQVTM, CDR2 ANQGSEA. DNA for the CDR3: TGCAGCTCCACGAGGCCCGACAGTGGTGAGCAGTTCTTC. Translated, it gives CSSTRPDSGEQFF.

At least ten counts were recorded for this clonotype. The genes are TRBV9 and TRBJ2-3; D could derive from TRBD1 or TRBD2 (5 bases each). This CDR3 region has 14 residues. The germline CDR1 and CDR2 sequences are SGDLS and YYNGEE. The V end lost 3 bases, the J end lost 2 bases, and 10 bases lay between the germline ends. The CDR3 is CASSGGAPTDTQYF. DNA of the CDR3: TGTGCCAGCAGCGGAGGGGCGCCCACAGATACGCAGTATTTT. Supplemented by reference TRBV9 and TRBJ2-3, the full variable domain reads DSGVTQTPKHLITATGQRVTLRCSPRSGDLSVYWYQQSLDQGLQFLIQYYNGEERAKGNILERFSAQQFPDLHSELNLSSLELGDSALYFCASSGGAPTDTQYFGPGTRLTVL.

Note on this clonotype: Lacking the conserved final phenylalanine or tryptophan, this CDR3 likely reflects a read error. V gene TRBV12-5 combines with J gene TRBJ2-7, with 8 bases identical to TRBD1. Germline V gene data show CDR1 as LGHNT and CDR2 as FRNRAP. The trim removed 7 bases at V and 4 bases at J, leaving 9 bases unmatched. This CDR3 has 14 amino acids. The CDR3 loop reads CASAPQGDLYEQYL. The CDR3 DNA sequence: TGTGCTAGTGCCCCACAGGGGGACCTTTACGAGCAGTACCTC.

Points on this clonotype: A single base separates this from a much larger clone, so it may be a read error. The chain's CDR3 is CAWTPSRGGKVLLGYNEQFF. Written as DNA, the CDR3 is TGTGCCTGGACCCCCTCCCGGGGCGGGAAAGTTTTGCTCGGCTACAATGAGCAGTTCTTC. V gene TRBV30 combines with J gene TRBJ2-1; D possibly corresponds to TRBD2 (6 bases). Germline CDR1 is GTSNPN and CDR2 is SVGIG (reference sequence). The length of the CDR3 is 20 residues. V lost 4 bases and J lost 3, with 31 bases in between.

To note about this clonotype: A junction boundary mismatches the germline segment, possibly from a read error. V gene TRBV12-3 or TRBV12-4 combines with J gene TRBJ2-2; a weak D match, TRBD2 (5 bases). The CDR3 contains 16 residues. The CDR3 spells CASSFARRLNTGVLFF. CDR3 in DNA: TGTGCCAGCAGTTTTGCCCGTCGGCTCAACACCGGGGTGCTGTTCTTT.

This clonotype occurred many times. The rearrangement joins TRBV29-1 to TRBJ1-2, with D tentatively TRBD1 (5 bases). CDR1 is SQVTM, CDR2 ANQGSEA, per germline. Trimming removed 7 bases from V and 4 bases from J, with 16 bases in between. This CDR3 comprises 13 residues. The chain's CDR3 is CSAASGTGYGYTF. CDR3 DNA sequence: TGCAGCGCCGCTAGCGGGACTGGCTATGGCTACACCTTC.

This clonotype was seen many times. V gene TRBV6-2 or TRBV6-3 combines with J gene TRBJ2-1, with D possibly TRBD2 on 6 matching bases. This CDR3 region has 16 residues. Germline-derived CDR1 and CDR2 are MNHEY and SVGEGT. Trimming stripped 0 bases from V and 4 bases from J, with 13 bases between. The CDR3, as DNA: TGTGCCAGCAGTTACTCGATCAGGACTACATACAATGAGCAGTTCTTC. Residues: CASSYSIRTTYNEQFF.

As for this clonotype: At one boundary the junction diverges from the germline segment, which might be a read error. As DNA, the CDR3 is TGTGCCGGCAGTTACGACGGGGTAGACACCGGAGAGCTGTTTTTT. It encodes CAGSYDGVDTGELFF. This sequence joins TRBV6-2 or TRBV6-3 and TRBJ2-2; D possibly corresponds to TRBD2 (5 bases). CDR1 and CDR2 (germline): MNHEY, SVGEGT. The CDR3 is made up of 15 amino acids.

This clonotype was observed many times. The V and J genes are TRBV6-5 and TRBJ2-1, with 12 bases fitting TRBD2. The CDR3 length is 16 residues. Germline V CDR1 and CDR2: MNHEY, SVGAGI. Losses at the gene ends were 6 bases for V and 7 bases for J; bases not matched to a gene: 10. The CDR3 region has the DNA TGTGCCAGCAGGGAGACTAGCGGGAGCCGTGGGAATGAGCAGTTCTTC. The encoded protein is CASRETSGSRGNEQFF.

This clonotype is a singleton in its sample. The conserved closing phenylalanine or tryptophan is absent in this CDR3, likely reflecting a read error. The chain joins TRBV29-1 to TRBJ2-7; 8 positions agree with TRBD1. Germline V gives CDR1 SQVTM, CDR2 ANQGSEA. The CDR3 extends over 13 amino acids. This chain's CDR3 is CRVVTGEPYEQYS. CDR3 sequence (DNA): TGCAGAGTTGTGACAGGGGAGCCGTACGAGCAGTACTCC.

Comment on this clonotype: The junction departs from germline at one end; a sequencing error may be responsible. This chain joins TRBV28 and TRBJ2-6; D not certain. The CDR3 is made up of 13 amino acids. Germline lookup yields CDR1 MDHEN and CDR2 SYDVKM. The CDR3 nucleotides are TGTGCCAGCACCCTATCTCGGGCCAACGTCCCGACTTTC. It is translated as CASTLSRANVPTF.

V gene TRBV6-1 combines with J gene TRBJ2-3, with D possibly called TRBD1 or TRBD2 (5 bases each). In germline, CDR1 is MNHNS, CDR2 SASEGT. Trimming removed 1 base at V and 9 bases at J, with 14 bases between. This CDR3 comprises 14 residues. The CDR3 DNA follows: TGTGCCAGCAGTGAAGGGGACGGAAGAGAAACGCAGTATTTT. Translation: CASSEGDGRETQYF.